The 22 T cell receptor beta chains reported below all come from one sample, sequenced in a study of T cell changes during pregnancy in multiple sclerosis. The data were produced by immunoSEQ multiplex PCR, yet TCRdb's version contains in-frame clones alone and is incomplete. The sample consists of about 120,000 clones, 80% to 95% of them appearing once. Sequencing was performed on peripheral blood, taken before pregnancy. Receptor source: a female donor with multiple sclerosis, enrolled in a pregnancy study.

The table lists this clone with a count of one. This chain links TRBV5-1 with TRBJ1-2; 7 bases align to TRBD1. The CDR3 consists of 17 residues. The V and J ends lost 4 bases and 8 bases, in that order; junction bases with no gene match: 20. CDR1 is SGHRS, CDR2 YFSETQ, per germline. As DNA, the CDR3 is TGCGCCAGCAGCCCTACCACTTACAGGGGTGGAAACTGGGGCTACACCTTC. Its translation: CASSPTTYRGGNWGYTF. Based on the CDR3 plus reference TRBV5-1 and TRBJ1-2, the full variable domain is KAGVTQTPRYLIKTRGQQVTLSCSPISGHRSVSWYQQTPGQGLQFLFEYFSETQRNKGNFPGRFSGRQFSNSRSEMNVSTLELGDSALYLCASSPTTYRGGNWGYTFGSGTRLTVV.

The chain uses TRBV28 and TRBJ1-5; D uncertain. V gave up 5 bases and J gave up 11 bases, with 13 bases separating them. CDR1 is MDHEN and CDR2 is SYDVKM in the germline V gene. This CDR3 region has 12 residues. CDR3 amino acids: CASSTLLLSQHF. The CDR3 DNA reads as TGTGCCAGCAGTACCCTTTTACTGTCCCAGCATTTT.

This rearrangement joins TRBV6-6 to TRBJ2-7; a possible D gene is TRBD2 (5 bases). The CDR3 has 12 amino acids. Germline lookup yields CDR1 MNHNY and CDR2 SVGAGI (reference sequence). V lost 9 bases to trimming and J lost 7 bases, with 16 bases between them. The CDR3 loop is CASGLGRNEQYF. The CDR3 region has the DNA TGTGCCAGTGGACTCGGACGGAATGAGCAGTACTTC.

V and J are TRBV5-1 and TRBJ1-2; the D gene is possibly TRBD1 (6 bases). Trimming stripped 6 bases from V and 4 bases from J, with 13 bases between. The CDR3 length is 13 residues. Germline V lookup: CDR1 SGHRS, CDR2 YFSETQ. CDR3 in DNA: TGCGCCAGCACCCCAGGGGTTGGCTATGGCTACACCTTC. Its translation: CASTPGVGYGYTF.

This rearrangement joins TRBV2 to TRBJ1-1, with D possibly TRBD1 on 5 matching bases. Germline CDR1 SNHLY, CDR2 FYNNEI. The germline V and J ends were trimmed by 8 bases and 4 bases, with 17 bases remaining between them. This CDR3 has 14 amino acids. This chain's CDR3 is CASPGGVRATEAFF. DNA of the CDR3: TGTGCCAGCCCGGGGGGGGTGAGGGCCACTGAAGCTTTCTTT.

The rearrangement uses TRBV5-4 and TRBJ2-1; 7 bases map to TRBD1. The CDR3 consists of 15 residues. Germline V gene sequence: CDR1 SGHNT, CDR2 YYREEE (reference sequence). Trimming cost V 2 bases and J 5 bases; bases outside gene matches: 7. The CDR3: CASSLTTGFHNEQFF. The CDR3 nucleotides are TGTGCCAGCAGCTTAACGACAGGGTTCCACAATGAGCAGTTCTTC. The full variable domain, its missing parts supplied by reference TRBV5-4 and TRBJ2-1, is ETGVTQSPTHLIKTRGQQVTLRCSSQSGHNTVSWYQQALGQGPQFIFQYYREEENGRGNFPPRFSGLQFPNYSSELNVNALELDDSALYLCASSLTTGFHNEQFFGPGTRLTVL.

This clone was seen just once. J is TRBJ2-1 and V is TRBV5-1; 9 positions match TRBD2. The junction had 1 base not matched to a gene; V was cut back by 1 base and J by 5 bases. Germline assignment: CDR1 SGHRS and CDR2 YFSETQ. This CDR3 has 14 amino acids. In DNA, the CDR3 is TGCGCCAGCAGCTTGCGACTAGCGGACAATGAGCAGTTCTTC. Translated: CASSLRLADNEQFF. Together with reference TRBV5-1 and TRBJ2-1, the CDR3 gives the full variable domain: KAGVTQTPRYLIKTRGQQVTLSCSPISGHRSVSWYQQTPGQGLQFLFEYFSETQRNKGNFPGRFSGRQFSNSRSEMNVSTLELGDSALYLCASSLRLADNEQFFGPGTRLTVL.

This chain connects TRBV6-1 to TRBJ2-7, with D possibly TRBD1 on 5 matching bases. V lost 2 bases to trimming and J lost 1 base, with 12 bases between them. CDR3 length: 15 residues. Germline loops: CDR1 MNHNS, CDR2 SASEGT. Here the CDR3 reads CASSESYRRSYEQYF. In DNA, the CDR3 is TGTGCCAGCAGTGAATCATACAGGCGATCCTACGAGCAGTACTTC.

The rearrangement joins TRBV7-9 to TRBJ2-7; D uncertain. This CDR3 contains 14 residues. CDR1 and CDR2 (germline): SEHNR, FQNEAQ (reference sequence). Deletions cut 3 bases from V and 1 base from J, with 10 bases between. The CDR3 DNA reads TGTGCCAGCAGCTTGATACAGAATTCCTACGAGCAGTACTTC. Protein: CASSLIQNSYEQYF.

This clone was seen only once. The rearrangement links TRBV5-1 to TRBJ1-1; no firm D call. The CDR3 totals 16 residues. Germline V lookup: CDR1 SGHRS, CDR2 YFSETQ. V was clipped by 0 bases and J by 3 bases, with 15 bases between them. The CDR3 bases are TGCGCCAGCAGCTTGGCCGTGAGTATTGGAGACACTGAAGCTTTCTTT. The encoded protein is CASSLAVSIGDTEAFF.

This clone appeared once. V and J are TRBV9 and TRBJ1-2; 10 nucleotides line up with TRBD1. Germline lookup yields CDR1 SGDLS and CDR2 YYNGEE. The junction had 16 bases not matched to a gene; V was cut back by 3 bases and J by 5 bases. The CDR3 runs to 18 residues. CDR3 sequence: CASSARQGALHSFYGYTF. The CDR3 nucleotides read TGTGCCAGCAGCGCCCGACAGGGGGCCCTACATTCCTTTTATGGCTACACCTTC.

The CDR3 sequence: CASADRRETQYF. Here the CDR3 DNA reads TGTGCTAGTGCAGACCGGAGGGAGACCCAGTACTTC. The chain uses TRBV12-5 and TRBJ2-5; D perhaps matches TRBD2 (5 bases). The CDR3 is made up of 12 amino acids. The germline gives CDR1 LGHNT, CDR2 FRNRAP. V shed 7 bases and J shed 5 bases, with 11 bases lying between them.

The gene calls are TRBV29-1 and TRBJ2-6; no definite D call. Germline V gene sequence: CDR1 SQVTM, CDR2 ANQGSEA. V lost 5 bases and J 0 bases, leaving 8 bases between the germline ends. The CDR3 extends over 14 amino acids. The CDR3 DNA follows: TGCAGCGTTCTGGGCTTCTCTGGGGCCAACGTCCTGACTTTC. It yields the protein CSVLGFSGANVLTF.

The chain carries TRBV18 and TRBJ1-1; D ambiguous. CDR1 and CDR2 (germline): KGHSH, LQKENI. CDR3 length: 14 amino acids. Between the trimmed V and J ends, which lost 3 bases and 0 bases, there was a span of 8 bases. CDR3 sequence reads: CASSPLPMNTEAFF. In DNA, the CDR3 is TGTGCCAGCTCACCCCTACCGATGAACACTGAAGCTTTCTTT.

The CDR3 loop is CASSPGDRGAGELFF. In DNA form, the CDR3 reads TGTGCCAGCAGCCCGGGGGACAGGGGGGCCGGGGAGCTGTTTTTT. The chain joins TRBV7-9 to TRBJ2-2, with 11 bases matching TRBD1. The ends lost 5 bases at V and 6 bases at J; junction bases unmatched: 5. CDR3 length: 15 residues. Germline V lookup: CDR1 SEHNR, CDR2 FQNEAQ (reference sequence). The entire variable domain, with the rest obtained from reference TRBV7-9 and TRBJ2-2, is as follows: DTGVSQNPRHKITKRGQNVTFRCDPISEHNRLYWYRQTLGQGPEFLTYFQNEAQLEKSRLLSDRFSAERPKGSFSTLEIQRTEQGDSAMYLCASSPGDRGAGELFFGEGSRLTVL.

The V gene is TRBV5-1, the J gene TRBJ2-7, with 10 bases that match TRBD1. CDR1 SGHRS and CDR2 YFSETQ come from the germline V gene. The junction had 10 bases not matched to a gene; V was cut back by 7 bases and J by 3 bases. The CDR3 contains 15 residues. The DNA for the CDR3 is TGCGCCAGCCACCCAGGGGGGACAGGGGTCTACGAGCAGTACTTC. Translation: CASHPGGTGVYEQYF.

The chain couples TRBV5-8 to TRBJ2-2, with 15 nucleotides matching TRBD2. With V trimmed by 2 bases and J by 7 bases, 3 bases remained unmatched. The CDR3 is made up of 16 amino acids. CDR1 is SGHTS, CDR2 YDEGEE, per germline. The CDR3 nucleotides are TGTGCCAGCAGCTTCTGGACTAGCGGGAGGGTCGGGGAGCTGTTTTTT. Translation gives CASSFWTSGRVGELFF.

The chain recombines TRBV30 with TRBJ2-7, with D possibly TRBD2 on 5 matching bases. This CDR3 spans 14 amino acids. V lost 6 bases and J lost 0, with 15 bases in between. From germline, CDR1 is GTSNPN and CDR2 SVGIG (reference sequence). CDR3 loop: CACPTGKGSYEQYF. The DNA for the CDR3 is TGTGCCTGCCCAACGGGGAAAGGCTCCTACGAGCAGTACTTC.

For this clone: The junction differs from germline at one of its ends, possibly a read error. The same CDR3 is also encoded by other DNA sequences in this sample. This chain links TRBV2 with TRBJ1-4; 7 nucleotides agree with TRBD1. The germline V gene encodes CDR1 SNHLY and CDR2 FYNNEI. This CDR3 comprises 13 residues. The CDR3 sequence is CASLRGLDEKLFF. In DNA form, the CDR3 reads TGTGCCAGCTTGAGGGGGCTGGATGAGAAACTGTTTTTT. Together with reference TRBV2 and TRBJ1-4, the CDR3 gives the full variable domain: EPEVTQTPSHQVTQMGQEVILRCVPISNHLYFYWYRQILGQKVEFLVSFYNNEISEKSEIFDDQFSVERPDGSNFTLKIRSTKLEDSAMYFCASLRGLDEKLFFGSGTQLSVL.

The chain recombines TRBV5-6 with TRBJ1-2; 8 nucleotides agree with TRBD1. CDR1 SGHDT and CDR2 YYEEEE come from the germline V gene. V shed 4 bases and J 3 bases; nucleotides not matched to a gene: 5. The CDR3 is made up of 14 amino acids. CDR3 amino acids: CASSPTGDYYGYTF. CDR3 in DNA: TGTGCCAGCAGCCCGACAGGGGATTACTATGGCTACACCTTC. Combining the CDR3 with reference TRBV5-6 and TRBJ1-2 gives the whole variable domain DAGVTQSPTHLIKTRGQQVTLRCSPKSGHDTVSWYQQALGQGPQFIFQYYEEEERQRGNFPDRFSGHQFPNYSSELNVNALLLGDSALYLCASSPTGDYYGYTFGSGTRLTVV.

The CDR3 DNA reads as TGTGCCAGCAGTCCCAACGGGGGGTCCTACAATGAGCAGTTCTTC. It codes for CASSPNGGSYNEQFF. This chain connects TRBV6-6 to TRBJ2-1; 7 bases match TRBD2. V lost 5 bases to trimming and J lost 1 base; unmatched junction nucleotides: 5. The length of the CDR3 is 15 residues. Germline V lookup: CDR1 MNHNY, CDR2 SVGAGI (reference sequence).

The J gene is TRBJ2-7, the V gene TRBV15; D not certain. Trimming shortened V by 1 base and J by 4 bases, and 2 bases separated the two germline ends. The CDR3 loop spans 11 amino acids. Germline lookup yields CDR1 LNHNV and CDR2 YYDKDF (reference sequence). Here the CDR3 DNA reads TGTGCCACCAGCAGAGTATACGAGCAGTACTTC. Amino acid sequence: CATSRVYEQYF.